A single sample gave rise to the 14 T cell receptor beta chains below, sequenced in a study of T cell responses to AZD1222 COVID-19 vaccine. Method: immunoSEQ multiplex PCR; TCRdb's copy keeps in-frame clones and lacks some. Here the sample spans some 150,000 clones, more than 80% being singletons. Source: peripheral blood, taken 28 days after the second dose of the MenACWY control vaccine. The receptors were gathered from an adult who received the MenACWY meningococcal vaccine as a control.

J is TRBJ1-2 and V is TRBV28, with D uncertain. Per the germline V gene, CDR1 is MDHEN and CDR2 is SYDVKM. Between the trimmed V and J ends, which lost 6 bases and 2 bases, there was a span of 10 bases. The CDR3 is made up of 13 amino acids. CDR3 sequence reads: CASRLTANYGYTF. As DNA, the CDR3 is TGTGCCAGCAGACTCACAGCGAACTATGGCTACACCTTC.

The chain has TRBV18 and TRBJ2-3; no clear D gene. The CDR3 loop spans 17 amino acids. Germline-derived CDR1 and CDR2 are KGHSH and LQKENI. The V end was cut by 2 bases, the J end by 0 bases, with 15 bases between. The CDR3 nucleotides read TGTGCCAGCTCACCATCCGATCTCCCCCCGAGCACAGATACGCAGTATTTT. Encoded protein: CASSPSDLPPSTDTQYF.

J is TRBJ1-2 and V is TRBV28, with 9 bases matching TRBD1. The V and J ends lost 5 bases and 5 bases, in that order; junction bases with no gene match: 9. The CDR3 is made up of 15 amino acids. Germline lookup yields CDR1 MDHEN and CDR2 SYDVKM. The CDR3 nucleotides are TGTGCCAGCAGTCGATACAGGGGGCGATCGTATGGCTACACCTTC. It codes for CASSRYRGRSYGYTF.

This clone was observed a handful of times. The chain joins TRBV18 to TRBJ1-4; 7 bases match TRBD1. Unmatched junction bases numbered 12, after V lost 6 bases and J lost 8 bases. CDR1 and CDR2 (germline): KGHSH, LQKENI. This CDR3 has 15 amino acids. The CDR3 nucleotides read TGTGCCAGCTCTCGAGATACAGGGGAGGGAGAAAAACTGTTTTTT. Translation gives CASSRDTGEGEKLFF.

This clone has a single count. This chain joins TRBV27 and TRBJ1-4; no clear D gene. The CDR3 is 14 residues long. Germline CDR1 MNHEY, CDR2 SMNVEV (reference sequence). Trimming removed 6 bases at V and 1 base at J, with 9 bases between. The CDR3 DNA follows: TGTGCCAGCAGGGGATGGGGAACTAATGAAAAACTGTTTTTT. This codes for CASRGWGTNEKLFF.

The V gene is TRBV5-4, the J gene TRBJ1-1; TRBD1 is a possible D gene (5 bases). The V gene lost 4 bases and the J gene lost 5 bases, with 18 bases spanning the gap. CDR1 SGHNT and CDR2 YYREEE come from the germline V gene (reference sequence). The CDR3 sequence is 15 residues long. The CDR3 loop is CASSARPGPETEAFF. For the CDR3, the DNA is TGTGCCAGCAGCGCACGACCGGGGCCCGAAACTGAAGCTTTCTTT. Supplemented by reference TRBV5-4 and TRBJ1-1, the full variable domain reads ETGVTQSPTHLIKTRGQQVTLRCSSQSGHNTVSWYQQALGQGPQFIFQYYREEENGRGNFPPRFSGLQFPNYSSELNVNALELDDSALYLCASSARPGPETEAFFGQGTRLTVV.

The rearrangement uses TRBV6-6 and TRBJ1-3, with TRBD1 matching 7 bases. Germline-derived CDR1 and CDR2 are MNHNY and SVGAGI (reference sequence). The CDR3 is made up of 14 amino acids. V was pared by 4 bases and J by 4 bases, with 4 bases of the junction left unmatched. The CDR3 DNA is TGTGCCAGCAGTTCGCAGGGGGACGGAAACACCATATATTTT. This sequence encodes CASSSQGDGNTIYF.

V is TRBV6-5 and J is TRBJ2-5; no clear D gene. There are 14 residues in the CDR3. Germline V CDR1 and CDR2: MNHEY, SVGAGI. Trimming removed 5 bases at V and 4 bases at J, with 14 bases between. The CDR3 DNA reads TGTGCCAGCAGTCCGGCGGACGCATCAGAGACCCAGTACTTC. This translates into CASSPADASETQYF.

This clone has only one observation. The junction does not match germline at one end; this may be a read error. The chain's CDR3 is CASSMLQGNPGELFF. The CDR3 DNA reads TGTGCCAGTAGTATGTTGCAGGGGAACCCCGGGGAGCTGTTTTTT. This chain links TRBV19 with TRBJ2-2; a weak D match, TRBD1 (6 bases). Germline loops: CDR1 LNHDA, CDR2 SQIVND (reference sequence). CDR3 size: 15 residues.

J is TRBJ2-1 and V is TRBV11-3; D is perhaps TRBD1 or TRBD2 (5 bases each). The germline CDR1 and CDR2 sequences are SGHNT and YENEEA. This CDR3 has 15 residues. V lost 2 bases and J 10 bases, leaving 18 bases between the germline ends. CDR3 coding DNA: TGTGCCAGCAGCTTATTGGGACGCCGGGAAGAGGAGCAGTTCTTC. Amino acid sequence: CASSLLGRREEEQFF. The whole variable domain, filled in from reference TRBV11-3 and TRBJ2-1, reads EAGVVQSPRYKIIEKKQPVAFWCNPISGHNTLYWYLQNLGQGPELLIRYENEEAVDDSQLPKDRFSAERLKGVDSTLKIQPAELGDSAVYLCASSLLGRREEEQFFGPGTRLTVL.

The chain employs TRBV10-1 and TRBJ1-1; the D gene is possibly TRBD1 (6 bases). Germline loops: CDR1 WNHNN, CDR2 SYGVQD (reference sequence). This CDR3 has 13 residues. The V and J ends lost 6 bases and 7 bases respectively, with 15 bases between them. The CDR3 nucleotides are TGCGCCAGCAGCGCGGGACACAACCTTGAAGCTTTCTTT. Translated, it gives CASSAGHNLEAFF.

The count of this clone is one. V gene TRBV28 combines with J gene TRBJ1-6, with D perhaps matching TRBD1 (5 bases). The germline V and J ends were trimmed by 6 bases and 7 bases, with 34 bases remaining between them. Germline V CDR1 and CDR2: MDHEN, SYDVKM. The CDR3 length is 21 residues. CDR3 sequence reads: CASSPIDSGTGMINPNSPLHF. The CDR3 DNA is TGTGCCAGCAGCCCAATAGATTCCGGGACCGGTATGATTAACCCCAATTCACCCCTCCACTTT.

This clone was seen a single time. The chain employs TRBV28 and TRBJ2-1, with D unresolved. The CDR3 is made up of 15 amino acids. V was trimmed by 7 bases and J by 4 bases, leaving 17 bases between them. Per germline, CDR1 MDHEN and CDR2 SYDVKM. The CDR3 DNA follows: TGTGCCAGCAACTACAGAAGTCGGCCATACAATGAGCAGTTCTTC. Its protein product is CASNYRSRPYNEQFF. Full variable domain (missing parts from reference TRBV28 and TRBJ2-1): DVKVTQSSRYLVKRTGEKVFLECVQDMDHENMFWYRQDPGLGLRLIYFSYDVKMKEKGDIPEGYSVSREKKERFSLILESASTNQTSMYLCASNYRSRPYNEQFFGPGTRLTVL.

V is TRBV3-1 (or the pseudogene TRBV3-2) and J is TRBJ1-4; the match to TRBD1 covers 9 bases. J lost 7 bases, V lost 2 bases, and 8 bases had no gene match. The CDR3 is 16 amino acids. Germline loops: CDR1 LGHDT, CDR2 YNNKEL (reference sequence). Written as DNA, the CDR3 is TGTGCCAGCAGCCAAAACCGCGGGACAGGGTTTGAAAAACTGTTTTTT. This encodes CASSQNRGTGFEKLFF.